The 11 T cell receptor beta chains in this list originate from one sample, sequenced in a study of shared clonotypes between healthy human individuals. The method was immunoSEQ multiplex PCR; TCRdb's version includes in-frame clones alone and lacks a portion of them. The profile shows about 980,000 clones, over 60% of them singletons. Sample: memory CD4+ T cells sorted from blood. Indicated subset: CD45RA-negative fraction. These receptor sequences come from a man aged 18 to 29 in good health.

CDR3 coding DNA: TGTGCCAGCAGCTTGGGGAGGGGTGGACAGGGGACTTCACCCCTCCACTTT. Translating it yields CASSLGRGGQGTSPLHF. The chain is built from TRBV5-6 and TRBJ1-6, with 9 nucleotides matching TRBD1. Germline V gives CDR1 SGHDT, CDR2 YYEEEE. The CDR3 spans 17 residues. J lost 9 bases, V lost 0 bases, and 10 bases had no gene match.

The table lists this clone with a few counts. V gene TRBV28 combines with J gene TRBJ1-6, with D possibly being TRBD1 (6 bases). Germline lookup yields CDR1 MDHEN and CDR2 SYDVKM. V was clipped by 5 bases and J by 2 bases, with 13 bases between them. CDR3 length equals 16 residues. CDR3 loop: CASSVQGAAYNSPLHF. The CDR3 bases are TGTGCCAGCAGTGTACAGGGTGCGGCCTATAATTCACCCCTCCACTTT. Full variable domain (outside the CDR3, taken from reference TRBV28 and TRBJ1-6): DVKVTQSSRYLVKRTGEKVFLECVQDMDHENMFWYRQDPGLGLRLIYFSYDVKMKEKGDIPEGYSVSREKKERFSLILESASTNQTSMYLCASSVQGAAYNSPLHFGNGTRLTVT.

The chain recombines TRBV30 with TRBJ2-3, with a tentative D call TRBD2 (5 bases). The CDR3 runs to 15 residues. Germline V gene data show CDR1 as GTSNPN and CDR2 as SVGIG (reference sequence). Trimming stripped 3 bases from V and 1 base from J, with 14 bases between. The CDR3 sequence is CAWSRGVEGTDTQYF. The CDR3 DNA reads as TGTGCCTGGAGCCGGGGAGTTGAGGGCACAGATACGCAGTATTTT.

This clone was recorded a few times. CDR3 sequence: CASIISAGPYGYTF. CDR3 DNA: TGTGCCAGTATAATTTCGGCAGGGCCCTATGGCTACACCTTC. The chain has TRBV19 and TRBJ1-2; TRBD1 is a possible D gene (5 bases). The CDR3 length is 14 residues. V lost 7 bases and J lost 4, with 16 bases in between. Germline CDR1 reads LNHDA; CDR2 reads SQIVND (reference sequence).

The CDR3 here is CASLLSGETGELFF. For the CDR3, the DNA is TGTGCCAGCTTATTGTCAGGGGAGACCGGGGAGCTGTTTTTT. This sequence joins TRBV7-9 and TRBJ2-2; tentative D call: TRBD1 (6 bases). V was trimmed by 8 bases and J by 5 bases, leaving 15 bases between them. Germline V gene sequence: CDR1 SEHNR, CDR2 FQNEAQ (reference sequence). This CDR3 comprises 14 residues.

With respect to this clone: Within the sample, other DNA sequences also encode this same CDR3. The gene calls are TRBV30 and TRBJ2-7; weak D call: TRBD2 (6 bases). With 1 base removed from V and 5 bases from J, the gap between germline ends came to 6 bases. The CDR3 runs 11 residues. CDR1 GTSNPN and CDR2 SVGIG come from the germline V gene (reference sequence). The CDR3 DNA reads TGTGCCTGGAGTGGGAGGGACGAGCAGTACTTC. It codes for CAWSGRDEQYF.

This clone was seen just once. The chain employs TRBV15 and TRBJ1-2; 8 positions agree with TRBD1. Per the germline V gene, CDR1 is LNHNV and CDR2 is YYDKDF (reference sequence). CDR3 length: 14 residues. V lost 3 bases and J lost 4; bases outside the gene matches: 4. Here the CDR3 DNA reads TGTGCCACCAGCAGGTACCAGGGGGCCTATGGCTACACCTTC. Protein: CATSRYQGAYGYTF.

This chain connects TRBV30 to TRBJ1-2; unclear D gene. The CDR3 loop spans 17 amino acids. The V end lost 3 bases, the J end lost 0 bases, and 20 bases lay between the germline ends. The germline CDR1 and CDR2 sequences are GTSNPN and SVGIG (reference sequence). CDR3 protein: CAWRAGVLKYANYGYTF. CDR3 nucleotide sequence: TGTGCCTGGAGAGCCGGGGTCTTAAAGTACGCTAACTATGGCTACACCTTC.

The CDR3 reads CASSLAGTLYGYTF. CDR3 nucleotides: TGTGCCAGCAGCTTGGCCGGGACCCTCTATGGCTACACCTTC. This rearrangement joins TRBV5-5 to TRBJ1-2; perhaps TRBD1 as D (5 bases). V dropped 0 bases and J dropped 4 bases, with 10 bases sitting between them. Germline V lookup: CDR1 SGHKS, CDR2 YYEKEE (reference sequence). This CDR3 is built from 14 residues.

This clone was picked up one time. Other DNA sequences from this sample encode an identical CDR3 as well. CDR3 nucleotides: TGTGCCAGCAGTTACAGGGAGGGTTCCTACGAGCAGTACTTC. It specifies CASSYREGSYEQYF. The chain is built from TRBV6-5 and TRBJ2-7, with TRBD2 matching 7 bases. The CDR3 loop spans 14 amino acids. Germline V lookup: CDR1 MNHEY, CDR2 SVGAGI. J lost 1 base, V lost 2 bases, and 2 bases had no gene match.

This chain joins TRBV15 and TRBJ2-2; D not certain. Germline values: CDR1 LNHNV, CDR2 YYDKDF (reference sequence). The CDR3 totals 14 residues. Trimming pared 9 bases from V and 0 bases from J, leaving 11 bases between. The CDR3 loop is CATKPFANTGELFF. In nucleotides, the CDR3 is TGTGCCACGAAGCCGTTCGCGAACACCGGGGAGCTGTTTTTT.